This T cell receptor beta chain is drawn from a study of identical twins. Study conclusions and caveats: The study found weaker excess twin sharing in beta out-of-frame sequences. Where out-of-frame alpha sequences were twin-shared, they showed excess low generation probability.

The donor group consisted entirely of healthy Caucasians. With V trimmed by 2 bases and J by 2 bases, 19 bases remained unmatched. Germline V CDR1 and CDR2: MNHEY, SVGEGT. CDR3 length: 22 residues. Unique molecular identifiers were present on cDNA, and template switching added a universal primer site. TCRdb itself ran the 5' RACE reads through MiXCR, one entry per CDR3 protein. This table holds fewer than 500,000 distinct CDR3 sequences, around an eighth found once. About this clonotype itself: What it binds is not known.

The sample was also linked to a second study, of yellow fever vaccine responses in identical twins.

V usage is TRBV6-2 or TRBV6-3 and J usage is TRBJ2-6; 9 bases fit TRBD1. The sequence was collected from a woman younger than 30 in good health. The specimen was CD4+ T cells sorted from blood. The CDR3 is CASSYGWELGTGNYTGANVLTF. The CDR3 DNA reads as TGTGCCAGCAGTTACGGATGGGAACTCGGGACAGGGAATTATACTGGGGCCAACGTCCTGACTTTC.